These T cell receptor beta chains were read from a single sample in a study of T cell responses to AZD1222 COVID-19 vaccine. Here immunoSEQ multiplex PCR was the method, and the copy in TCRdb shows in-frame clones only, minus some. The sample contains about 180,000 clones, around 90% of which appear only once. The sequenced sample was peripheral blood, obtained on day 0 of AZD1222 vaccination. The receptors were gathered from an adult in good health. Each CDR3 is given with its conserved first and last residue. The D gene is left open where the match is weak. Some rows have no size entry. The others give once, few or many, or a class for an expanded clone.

CASSTTAYLNYGYTF	TGTGCCAGCAGCACCACAGCGTACCTTAACTATGGCTACACCTTC	NA	TRBV6-5	NA	TRBJ1-2
CSVEIGTGGQTQYF	TGCAGCGTTGAGATAGGGACAGGGGGCCAAACGCAGTATTTT	TRBD1	TRBV29-1	NA	TRBJ2-3
CAWSYNYEQYF	TGTGCCTGGAGCTACAACTACGAGCAGTACTTC	NA	TRBV30	once	TRBJ2-7
CAWRVQGYSNQPQHF	TGTGCCTGGAGAGTACAGGGGTATAGCAATCAGCCCCAGCATTTT	TRBD1	TRBV30	NA	TRBJ1-5
CASSLVAGSGNTIYF	TGTGCCAGCAGCTTAGTAGCGGGCTCTGGAAACACCATATATTTT	NA	TRBV7-2	NA	TRBJ1-3
CASRTTDSSYNEQFF	TGTGCCAGCAGGACGACCGATAGCTCCTACAATGAGCAGTTCTTC	NA	TRBV5-5	NA	TRBJ2-1
CASSLARTQVSGNTIYF	TGTGCCAGCAGCTTAGCGCGTACACAGGTCTCTGGAAACACCATATATTTT	NA	TRBV7-9	NA	TRBJ1-3
CASSQDRWGPTGELFF	TGCGCCAGCAGCCAAGATCGGTGGGGTCCGACGGGGGAGCTGTTTTTT	NA	TRBV4-3	NA	TRBJ2-2
CASSLAQGRGEQFF	TGCGCCAGCAGTTTGGCGCAGGGGAGGGGTGAGCAGTTCTTC	NA	TRBV5-1	few	TRBJ2-1
CASSPDRQNGYTF	TGTGCCAGCAGCCCCGACAGGCAGAATGGCTACACCTTC	NA	TRBV6-5	NA	TRBJ1-2
CASSRDRGFYNEQFF	TGTGCCAGCAGCAGGGACAGGGGATTCTACAATGAGCAGTTCTTC	TRBD1	TRBV3-1/TRBV3-2	NA	TRBJ2-1
CASSLVAGLAGYEQYF	TGTGCCAGCAGCTTAGTAGCGGGACTAGCGGGGTACGAGCAGTACTTC	TRBD2	TRBV7-9	NA	TRBJ2-7
CASSEPSGTFHRYEQYF	TGCGCCAGCAGTGAGCCGTCCGGGACCTTCCACAGGTACGAGCAGTACTTC	NA	TRBV10-1	NA	TRBJ2-7
CASSHSAGGRETQYF	TGTGCCAGCAGCCATTCAGCGGGGGGGCGAGAGACCCAGTACTTC	TRBD2	TRBV14	once	TRBJ2-5
CASSPDRGSQPQHF	TGCGCCAGCAGCCCTGACAGGGGTAGTCAGCCCCAGCATTTT	TRBD1	TRBV5-1	once	TRBJ1-5
CASSSPGQTNEKLFF	TGTGCCAGCAGCTCCCCGGGACAGACTAATGAAAAACTGTTTTTT	TRBD1	TRBV5-4	NA	TRBJ1-4
CASRAVQGAMDEQFF	TGTGCCAGCAGGGCGGTGCAGGGGGCTATGGATGAGCAGTTCTTC	TRBD1	TRBV27	NA	TRBJ2-1
CASTAENSPLHF	TGTGCCAGCACGGCCGAGAATTCACCCCTCCACTTT	NA	TRBV3-1/TRBV3-2	NA	TRBJ1-6
CASSSGSQETQYF	TGTGCCAGCAGCTCAGGTAGTCAAGAGACCCAGTACTTC	NA	TRBV11-3	NA	TRBJ2-5
CASGLVVRADSYNEQFF	TGTGCTAGTGGTTTGGTAGTAAGAGCGGACTCCTACAATGAGCAGTTCTTC	NA	TRBV12-5	NA	TRBJ2-1
CASSIVGRAYEQYF	TGTGCCAGTAGTATAGTTGGCAGGGCCTACGAGCAGTACTTC	NA	TRBV19	NA	TRBJ2-7
CASSFVLYGYTF	TGTGCCAGCAGTTTCGTTCTCTATGGCTACACCTTC	NA	TRBV28	NA	TRBJ1-2
CASSSTGLRNEQFF	TGTGCCAGCAGCTCTACAGGCTTGAGAAATGAGCAGTTCTTC	NA	TRBV11-3	NA	TRBJ2-1
CAWSVGGPLTEAFF	TGTGCCTGGAGTGTAGGGGGGCCGCTGACTGAAGCTTTCTTT	NA	TRBV30	NA	TRBJ1-1
CASSLDPGGYTEAFF	TGTGCCAGCAGCTTAGACCCAGGGGGCTACACTGAAGCTTTCTTT	TRBD1	TRBV11-2	NA	TRBJ1-1
CASSLFSPSETQYF	TGTGCCAGCAGCCTCTTTTCCCCTTCGGAGACCCAGTACTTC	NA	TRBV27	once	TRBJ2-5
CASRGTNGRVKLFF	TGTGCCAGCAGGGGGACGAATGGGAGGGTAAAACTGTTTTTT	NA	TRBV27	NA	TRBJ1-4
CASSPEAAFGNEKLFF	TGTGCCAGCTCACCAGAGGCCGCCTTCGGTAATGAAAAACTGTTTTTT	NA	TRBV18	NA	TRBJ1-4
CASRPGQGVYGYTF	TGTGCCAGCAGGCCGGGACAGGGGGTCTATGGCTACACCTTC	TRBD1	TRBV6-5	NA	TRBJ1-2
CASSSIRVSRTDTQYF	TGTGCCAGCAGCTCCATTAGGGTCAGCCGCACAGATACGCAGTATTTT	NA	TRBV7-9	once	TRBJ2-3
CSASELGTNYEQYF	TGCAGTGCTAGTGAACTCGGGACGAACTACGAGCAGTACTTC	NA	TRBV20-1	NA	TRBJ2-7
CASGRTGRWTEAFF	TGTGCTAGTGGTCGGACAGGGAGATGGACTGAAGCTTTCTTT	TRBD1	TRBV12-5	NA	TRBJ1-1
CASSPKQGSDSYGYTF	TGTGCCAGCTCACCAAAACAGGGCTCCGATAGCTATGGCTACACCTTC	NA	TRBV18	NA	TRBJ1-2
CASSPADRYYEQYF	TGTGCCAGCAGTCCAGCGGACAGATACTACGAGCAGTACTTC	NA	TRBV27	few	TRBJ2-7
CASSQVGGTYEQYF	TGTGCCAGCAGCCAGGTAGGCGGGACCTACGAGCAGTACTTC	NA	TRBV14	once	TRBJ2-7
CAISDISNQPQHF	TGTGCCATCAGTGATATTAGCAATCAGCCCCAGCATTTT	NA	TRBV10-3	NA	TRBJ1-5
CASSRTVAGVYEQYF	TGTGCCAGCAGCCGTACTGTAGCGGGCGTTTACGAGCAGTACTTC	TRBD2	TRBV5-4	NA	TRBJ2-7
CASSRGPGTGGSGRVQDTQYF	TGCGCCAGCAGCCGCGGCCCCGGGACAGGGGGAAGCGGGAGGGTACAAGATACGCAGTATTTT	NA	TRBV4-1	few	TRBJ2-3
CASSYSGTLREQFF	TGTGCCAGCAGTTACTCGGGGACACTTCGTGAGCAGTTCTTC	NA	TRBV6-5	once	TRBJ2-1
CASRGYLAGNTGELFF	TGTGCCAGCAGGGGATATCTAGCGGGGAACACCGGGGAGCTGTTTTTT	TRBD2	TRBV13	NA	TRBJ2-2
CASGGGSRAGELFF	TGCGCCAGCGGAGGCGGGAGCCGAGCCGGGGAGCTGTTTTTT	TRBD2	TRBV4-1	NA	TRBJ2-2
CASSQQGIANYGYTF	TGCGCCAGCAGCCAACAGGGGATAGCTAACTATGGCTACACCTTC	NA	TRBV4-3	NA	TRBJ1-2
CASSGILHEQYF	TGTGCCAGCAGTGGTATCCTCCACGAGCAGTACTTC	NA	TRBV12-3/TRBV12-4	NA	TRBJ2-7
CASSFPRGGDIQYF	TGTGCCAGCAGCTTTCCCAGGGGCGGAGACATTCAGTACTTC	NA	TRBV5-5	NA	TRBJ2-4
CASSLAGGTLPQHF	TGCGCCAGCAGCTTGGCCGGGGGGACCTTGCCCCAGCATTTT	NA	TRBV5-1	NA	TRBJ1-5
CASSFQGGNNEQFF	TGTGCCAGCAGTTTTCAGGGGGGGAACAATGAGCAGTTCTTC	NA	TRBV27	NA	TRBJ2-1
CASSLGKDRAGQPQHF	TGTGCCAGCAGCTTGGGTAAAGACAGGGCGGGCCAGCCCCAGCATTTT	TRBD1	TRBV5-5	NA	TRBJ1-5
CASSPGTGTNNEQFF	TGTGCCAGCAGCCCCGGGACAGGCACCAACAATGAGCAGTTCTTC	TRBD1	TRBV7-2	NA	TRBJ2-1
CASSSGGTSDQPQHF	TGCGCCAGCAGCTCGGGGGGGACCTCCGATCAGCCCCAGCATTTT	NA	TRBV5-1	NA	TRBJ1-5
CASSQDGRGGTDTQYF	TGCGCCAGCAGCCAAGATGGGAGGGGGGGCACAGATACGCAGTATTTT	NA	TRBV4-3	NA	TRBJ2-3
CATSADLGASTDTQYF	TGTGCCACCAGCGCCGACCTGGGGGCAAGCACAGATACGCAGTATTTT	NA	TRBV15	NA	TRBJ2-3
CASSQNRAGDTQYF	TGTGCCAGCAGCCAGAACAGGGCTGGAGATACGCAGTATTTT	NA	TRBV3-1/TRBV3-2	NA	TRBJ2-3
CSVGRQNEQFF	TGCAGCGTGGGGCGACAGAATGAGCAGTTCTTC	NA	TRBV29-1	NA	TRBJ2-1
CATGGSDSSSYNEQFF	TGTGCCACCGGAGGGAGCGACTCGAGCTCCTACAATGAGCAGTTCTTC	NA	TRBV18	NA	TRBJ2-1
CASRRGAETEAFF	TGTGCCAGCAGAAGGGGCGCGGAAACTGAAGCTTTCTTT	NA	TRBV7-2	NA	TRBJ1-1
CASSGGGSRSQYF	TGTGCCAGCAGCGGGGGTGGGTCGAGGTCGCAGTATTTT	NA	TRBV11-2	NA	TRBJ2-3
CASSVGLEDYNEQFF	TGTGCCAGCAGCGTAGGACTGGAAGATTACAATGAGCAGTTCTTC	NA	TRBV9	NA	TRBJ2-1